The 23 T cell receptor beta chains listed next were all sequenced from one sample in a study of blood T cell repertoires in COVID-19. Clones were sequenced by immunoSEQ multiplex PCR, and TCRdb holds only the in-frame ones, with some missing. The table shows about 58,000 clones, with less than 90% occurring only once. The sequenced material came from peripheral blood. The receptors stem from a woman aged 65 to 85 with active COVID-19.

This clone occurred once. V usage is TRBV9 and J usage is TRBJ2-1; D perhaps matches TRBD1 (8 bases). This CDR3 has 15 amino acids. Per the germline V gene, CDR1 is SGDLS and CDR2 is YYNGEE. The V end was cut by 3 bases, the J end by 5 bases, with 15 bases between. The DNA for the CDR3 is TGTGCCAGCAGCGCGCACAGGGGGGGGGACAATGAGCAGTTCTTC. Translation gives CASSAHRGGDNEQFF.

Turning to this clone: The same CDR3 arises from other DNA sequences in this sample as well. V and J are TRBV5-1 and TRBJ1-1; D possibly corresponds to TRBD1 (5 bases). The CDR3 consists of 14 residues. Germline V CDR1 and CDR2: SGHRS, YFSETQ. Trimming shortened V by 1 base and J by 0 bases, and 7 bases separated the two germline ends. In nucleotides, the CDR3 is TGCGCCAGCAGCTTGCAGGACATGAACACTGAAGCTTTCTTT. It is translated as CASSLQDMNTEAFF.

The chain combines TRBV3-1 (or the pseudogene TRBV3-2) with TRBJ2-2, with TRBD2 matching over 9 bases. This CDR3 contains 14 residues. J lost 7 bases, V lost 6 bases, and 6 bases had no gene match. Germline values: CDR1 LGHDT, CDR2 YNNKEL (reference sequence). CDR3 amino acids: CASRDSGGSGELFF. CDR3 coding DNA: TGTGCCAGCAGGGACAGCGGGGGGAGCGGGGAGCTGTTTTTT.

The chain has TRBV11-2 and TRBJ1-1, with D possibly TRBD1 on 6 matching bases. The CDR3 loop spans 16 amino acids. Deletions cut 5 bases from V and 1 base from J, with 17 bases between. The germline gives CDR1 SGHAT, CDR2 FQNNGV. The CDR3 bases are TGTGCCAGCAGCCGGGCTTTAGGCAGGGGGAACACTGAAGCTTTCTTT. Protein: CASSRALGRGNTEAFF.

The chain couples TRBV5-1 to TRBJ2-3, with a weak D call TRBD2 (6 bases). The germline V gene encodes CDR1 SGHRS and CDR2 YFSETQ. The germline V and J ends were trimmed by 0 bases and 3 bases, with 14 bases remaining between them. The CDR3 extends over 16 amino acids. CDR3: CASSLVGGGRTDTQYF. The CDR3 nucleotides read TGCGCCAGCAGCTTGGTCGGCGGAGGGCGGACAGATACGCAGTATTTT. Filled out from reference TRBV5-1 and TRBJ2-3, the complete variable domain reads KAGVTQTPRYLIKTRGQQVTLSCSPISGHRSVSWYQQTPGQGLQFLFEYFSETQRNKGNFPGRFSGRQFSNSRSEMNVSTLELGDSALYLCASSLVGGGRTDTQYFGPGTRLTVL.

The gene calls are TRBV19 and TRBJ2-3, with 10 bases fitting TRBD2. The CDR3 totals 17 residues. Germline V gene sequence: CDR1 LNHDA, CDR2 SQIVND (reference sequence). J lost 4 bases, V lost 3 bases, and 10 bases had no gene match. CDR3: CASSMGASGSVPDTQYF. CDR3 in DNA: TGTGCCAGTAGTATGGGGGCTAGCGGGAGTGTGCCAGATACGCAGTATTTT.

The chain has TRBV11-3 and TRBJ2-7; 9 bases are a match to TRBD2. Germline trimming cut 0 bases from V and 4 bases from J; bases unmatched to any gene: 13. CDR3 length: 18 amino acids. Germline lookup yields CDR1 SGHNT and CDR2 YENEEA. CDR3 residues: CASSLEAPEASGKYEQYF. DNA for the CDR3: TGTGCCAGCAGCTTAGAAGCCCCGGAGGCTAGCGGGAAGTACGAGCAGTACTTC.

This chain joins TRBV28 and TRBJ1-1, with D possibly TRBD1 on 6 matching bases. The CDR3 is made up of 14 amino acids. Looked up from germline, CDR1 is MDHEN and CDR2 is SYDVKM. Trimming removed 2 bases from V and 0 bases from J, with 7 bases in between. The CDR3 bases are TGTGCCAGCAGTTTAAGGACAGTGAACACTGAAGCTTTCTTT. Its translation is CASSLRTVNTEAFF.

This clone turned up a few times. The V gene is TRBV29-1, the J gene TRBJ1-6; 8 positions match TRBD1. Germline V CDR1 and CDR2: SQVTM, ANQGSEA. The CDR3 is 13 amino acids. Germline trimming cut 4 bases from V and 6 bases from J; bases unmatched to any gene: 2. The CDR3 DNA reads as TGCAGCGTTGTCGACAGGGGTAATTCACCCCTCCACTTT. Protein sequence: CSVVDRGNSPLHF.

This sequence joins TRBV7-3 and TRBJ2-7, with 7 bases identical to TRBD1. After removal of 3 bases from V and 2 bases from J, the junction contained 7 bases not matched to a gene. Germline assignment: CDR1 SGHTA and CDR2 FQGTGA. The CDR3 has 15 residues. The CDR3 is CASSFPGTETYEQYF. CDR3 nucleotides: TGTGCCAGCAGCTTCCCCGGGACAGAAACCTACGAGCAGTACTTC.

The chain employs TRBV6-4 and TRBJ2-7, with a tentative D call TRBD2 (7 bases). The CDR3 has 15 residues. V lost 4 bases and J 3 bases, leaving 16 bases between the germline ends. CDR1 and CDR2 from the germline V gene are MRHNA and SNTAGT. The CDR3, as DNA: TGTGCCAGCAGTGGGTCGGCAGGGGAGGGCTACGAGCAGTACTTC. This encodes CASSGSAGEGYEQYF.

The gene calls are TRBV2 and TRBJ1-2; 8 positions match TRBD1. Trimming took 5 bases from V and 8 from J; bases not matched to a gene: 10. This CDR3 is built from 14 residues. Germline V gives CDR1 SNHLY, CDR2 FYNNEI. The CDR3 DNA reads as TGTGCCAGCAGTCCAAAACAGGGGGAAAGCGGCTACACCTTC. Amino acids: CASSPKQGESGYTF.

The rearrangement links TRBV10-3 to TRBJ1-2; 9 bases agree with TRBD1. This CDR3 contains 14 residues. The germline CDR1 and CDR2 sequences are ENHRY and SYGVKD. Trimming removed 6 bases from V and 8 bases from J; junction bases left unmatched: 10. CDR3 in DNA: TGTGCCATCAGGCCGGACAGGGGAAAGGACGGCTACACCTTC. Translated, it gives CAIRPDRGKDGYTF.

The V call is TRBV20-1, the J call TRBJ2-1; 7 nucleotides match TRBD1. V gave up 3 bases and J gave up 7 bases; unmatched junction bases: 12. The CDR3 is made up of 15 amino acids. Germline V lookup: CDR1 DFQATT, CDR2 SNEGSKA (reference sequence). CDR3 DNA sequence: TGCAGTGCTAGTACATTGGGGTTCAGGGGGAATGAGCAGTTCTTC. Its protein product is CSASTLGFRGNEQFF.

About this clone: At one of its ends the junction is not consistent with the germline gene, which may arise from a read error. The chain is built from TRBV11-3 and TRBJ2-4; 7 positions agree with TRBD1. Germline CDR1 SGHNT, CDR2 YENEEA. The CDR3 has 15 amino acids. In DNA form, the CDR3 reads TGTGTCAGCAGCTTAGGGGGACAGAGAAAAAACATTCAGTACTTC. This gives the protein CVSSLGGQRKNIQYF.

CDR3 loop: CAISRGVEVNTEAFF. In nucleotides, the CDR3 is TGTGCCATCAGCCGTGGAGTGGAGGTGAACACTGAAGCTTTCTTT. V is TRBV10-3 and J is TRBJ1-1, with D unclear. Deletions cut 6 bases from V and 0 bases from J, with 14 bases between. The CDR3 spans 15 residues. Germline CDR1 ENHRY, CDR2 SYGVKD.

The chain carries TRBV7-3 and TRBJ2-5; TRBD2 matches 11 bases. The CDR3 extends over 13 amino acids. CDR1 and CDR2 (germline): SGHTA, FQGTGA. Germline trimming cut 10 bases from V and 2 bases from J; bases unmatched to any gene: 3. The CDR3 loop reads CATGLAEQETQYF. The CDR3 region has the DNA TGTGCCACGGGACTAGCGGAACAAGAGACCCAGTACTTC.

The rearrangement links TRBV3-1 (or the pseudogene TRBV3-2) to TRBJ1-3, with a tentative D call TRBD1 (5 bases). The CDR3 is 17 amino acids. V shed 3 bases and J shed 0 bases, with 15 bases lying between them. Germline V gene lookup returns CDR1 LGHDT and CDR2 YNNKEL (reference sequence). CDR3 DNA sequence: TGTGCCAGCAGCCACCTTTCGACGGACAACTCTGGAAACACCATATATTTT. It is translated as CASSHLSTDNSGNTIYF.

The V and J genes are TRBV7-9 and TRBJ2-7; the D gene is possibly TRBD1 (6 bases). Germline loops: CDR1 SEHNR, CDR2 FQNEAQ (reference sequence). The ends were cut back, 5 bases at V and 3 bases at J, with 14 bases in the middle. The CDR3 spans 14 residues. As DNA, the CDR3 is TGTGCCAGCAGCGAAACCAGGGGCAGCTACGAGCAGTACTTC. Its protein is CASSETRGSYEQYF.

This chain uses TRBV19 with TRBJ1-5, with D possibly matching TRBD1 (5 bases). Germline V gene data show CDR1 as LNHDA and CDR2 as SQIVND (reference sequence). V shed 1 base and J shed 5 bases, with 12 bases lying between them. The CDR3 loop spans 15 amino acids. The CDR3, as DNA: TGTGCCAGTAGTATAGTGGCAGGGTGGGATCAGCCCCAGCATTTT. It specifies CASSIVAGWDQPQHF.

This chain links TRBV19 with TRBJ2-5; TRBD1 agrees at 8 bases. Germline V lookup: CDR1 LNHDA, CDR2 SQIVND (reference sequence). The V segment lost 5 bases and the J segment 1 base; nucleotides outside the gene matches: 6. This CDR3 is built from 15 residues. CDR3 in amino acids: CASSATGAIQETQYF. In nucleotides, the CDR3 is TGTGCCAGTAGTGCGACAGGGGCCATCCAAGAGACCCAGTACTTC.

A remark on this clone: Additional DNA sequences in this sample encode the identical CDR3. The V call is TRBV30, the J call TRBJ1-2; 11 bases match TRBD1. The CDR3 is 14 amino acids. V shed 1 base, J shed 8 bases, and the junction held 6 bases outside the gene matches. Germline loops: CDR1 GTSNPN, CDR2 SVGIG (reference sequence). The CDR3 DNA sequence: TGTGCCTGGAGTGCTGGGACAGGGGGACGCGGCTACACCTTC. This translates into CAWSAGTGGRGYTF. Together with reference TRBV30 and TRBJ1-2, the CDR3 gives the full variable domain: SQTIHQWPATLVQPVGSPLSLECTVEGTSNPNLYWYRQAAGRGLQLLFYSVGIGQISSEVPQNLSASRPQDRQFILSSKKLLLSDSGFYLCAWSAGTGGRGYTFGSGTRLTVV.

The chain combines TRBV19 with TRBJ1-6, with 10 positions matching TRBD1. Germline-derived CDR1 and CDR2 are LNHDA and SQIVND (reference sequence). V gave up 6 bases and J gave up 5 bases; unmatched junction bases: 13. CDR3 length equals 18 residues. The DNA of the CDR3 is TGTGCCAGTAGCCCTCAAAGGACAGGGGGATTGAATAATTCACCCCTCCACTTT. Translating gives CASSPQRTGGLNNSPLHF.